The source of this T cell receptor (beta chain) is a study of identical twins (TCRdb year 2016). Background on the whole study: To test whether fetal clonotypes persist, the study used deep sequencing on TCR alpha and beta repertoires from monozygotic twins, unrelated adults of various ages, and cord blood. To rule out contamination, replicate twin experiments were performed at different times with different library preparation protocols. Findings and caveats that apply to the study as a whole: Because the same donors could not be followed over many years, the conclusions depended on cross-sectional statistical analysis. Fewer insertions were carried by abundant cord blood beta clonotypes, a similar but weaker trend appeared in young adult naive repertoires, and no such trend appeared in memory repertoires. In monozygotic twins, recombination models systematically underestimated out-of-frame TCR alpha sharing, but the models matched the sharing seen between unrelated individuals. Compared with coincidental sharing between unrelated individuals, an excess of low generation-probability sequences was observed among out-of-frame TCR alpha sequences shared between twins. A weaker excess of twin sharing was found in beta out-of-frame sequences because the signal-to-noise ratio was lowered by fewer shared sequences. Zero-insertion analyses could be partly confounded by invariant T cells such as MAIT and iNKT, though diverse VJ usage argued against such confounding for most clonotypes.

Trimming at the junction amounts to 8 bases on V and 6 bases on J, and the germline ends lie 11 bases apart. The cysteine opens and the phenylalanine closes a CDR3 of 12 amino acids. The retained sequence is limited to the CDR3, 36 bases, with the frame set at the first base. The table lists this clonotype with a few counts. Its antigen target is currently unknown. The record has no base qualities; no much larger clone is one base away. Every donor was a healthy Caucasian. Three pairs of female monozygotic twins, all aged roughly 18 to 29 years, made up the twin cohort. CD4+ and CD8+ T cell populations were isolated with positive isolation kits from Invitrogen. The receptor library was made with 5' RACE. Sequencer: Illumina HiSeq 2000. Template switching added a universal primer binding site, and the final cDNA carried a unique molecular identifier that allowed TCR cDNA molecules to be counted accurately. Specific primers in the conserved constant-segment region were used to synthesize first-strand cDNA for the TCR alpha and beta chains. To control for contamination, each cDNA library was double barcoded with a SMART-Mk sample barcode plus Illumina barcodes. TruSeq adapter sequences and Illumina sample barcodes were added in two successive PCR steps. The TCR alpha and beta cDNA libraries were sequenced on the Illumina HiSeq platform using custom primers. On the authors' methods: Unique molecular identifiers were extracted from raw reads with MiGEC, and CDR3 positions were determined with MiXCR. Recombination models were inferred per individual with the repgenHMM and IGoR tools using an EM algorithm. The tcR package in R was used for shared clonotype analysis, with sharing normalized by the product of cloneset sizes. To study raw recombination free of thymic and clonal selection effects, out-of-frame nonproductive sequences were analyzed. Through fastp at Q25 and MiXCR, TCRdb rebuilt clones from the public reads, retaining in-frame beta chains. Rows are combined by CDR3 protein, so each entry shows the most common genes and DNA. The V and J calls come from TCRdb's annotation, not from the publication. Present in this sample are approximately 490,000 distinct CDR3 sequences, 20% to 25% of which were seen just once. Approximately 0.52% of the sample comes from the top ten.

These records were also assigned to another study, of yellow fever vaccine responses in identical twins. The second source states: The T cell response to vaccination in identical twins was reported by the authors to appear partly convergent and partly personalized. The study precisely tracked vaccine-responding T cell clones in identical twins.

The chain is encoded by TRBV12-3 or TRBV12-4 joined to TRBJ2-4; TRBD2 could be the D gene, as 5 bases match. Source material: CD4+ T cells sorted from blood. This clonotype was obtained from a woman in her late teens or twenties in good health. Read as DNA, the sequence is TGTGCCAGCCGGACTGACGTAAACATTCAGTACTTC. Its protein product is CASRTDVNIQYF.